The rows below give T cell receptor beta chains drawn from one sample of a study of T cell responses to AZD1222 COVID-19 vaccine. The repertoire was sequenced with immunoSEQ multiplex PCR; TCRdb's copy has only in-frame clones and lacks some. This sample has 95,000 to 150,000 clones; about 90% occur once, and the top ten carry 14% to 15%. This specimen consisted of peripheral blood, obtained on day 0 of AZD1222 vaccination. Receptor source: an adult in good health. Each CDR3 is given with its conserved first and last residue. Each record gives: J gene, clone size, V gene, D gene, CDR3 protein, CDR3 DNA. D genes are given only for firm matches. Expanded clones are given a class, and other clones once, few, many or no size at all.

j_gene: TRBJ1-4
abundance: NA
v_gene: TRBV7-2
d_gene: NA
CDR3aa: CASSFETATNEKLFF
CDR3nt: TGTGCCAGCAGCTTCGAGACAGCAACTAATGAAAAACTGTTTTTT

j_gene: TRBJ1-1
abundance: once
v_gene: TRBV30
d_gene: NA
CDR3aa: CAWSVAGLAEAFF
CDR3nt: TGTGCCTGGAGTGTAGCCGGCCTCGCTGAAGCTTTCTTT

j_gene: TRBJ1-2
abundance: NA
v_gene: TRBV4-3
d_gene: NA
CDR3aa: CASSQDFGSGGYTF
CDR3nt: TGCGCCAGCAGCCAAGATTTTGGGAGTGGTGGCTACACCTTC

j_gene: TRBJ1-4
abundance: NA
v_gene: TRBV4-1
d_gene: TRBD1
CDR3aa: CASSPTGEGEKLFF
CDR3nt: TGCGCCAGCAGCCCGACAGGGGAAGGGGAAAAACTGTTTTTT

j_gene: TRBJ2-5
abundance: NA
v_gene: TRBV27
d_gene: NA
CDR3aa: CASSFTGEETQYF
CDR3nt: TGTGCCAGCAGTTTTACAGGAGAAGAGACCCAGTACTTC

j_gene: TRBJ1-2
abundance: few
v_gene: TRBV4-3
d_gene: NA
CDR3aa: CASSQDRRAISNYGYTF
CDR3nt: TGCGCCAGCAGCCAAGATAGGAGGGCCATCTCGAACTATGGCTACACCTTC

j_gene: TRBJ1-2
abundance: NA
v_gene: TRBV13
d_gene: TRBD1
CDR3aa: CASSITGTVHYGYTF
CDR3nt: TGTGCCAGCAGCATCACCGGGACAGTACATTATGGCTACACCTTC

j_gene: TRBJ1-2
abundance: NA
v_gene: TRBV6-5
d_gene: NA
CDR3aa: CASSYFPNLSYGYTF
CDR3nt: TGTGCCAGCAGTTACTTCCCGAACTTGTCCTATGGCTACACCTTC

j_gene: TRBJ1-5
abundance: NA
v_gene: TRBV18
d_gene: NA
CDR3aa: CASSPNTGQPQHF
CDR3nt: TGTGCCAGCTCACCGAACACCGGTCAGCCCCAGCATTTT

j_gene: TRBJ2-7
abundance: NA
v_gene: TRBV27
d_gene: NA
CDR3aa: CASSFGMRNEQYF
CDR3nt: TGTGCCAGCAGTTTTGGGATGAGGAACGAGCAGTACTTC